This T cell receptor beta chain comes out of a study of blood T cell repertoires in COVID-19. Looking at the study overall: Material from acute and convalescent COVID-19 was sourced from the United States, Italy and Spain. PBMCs, B-cell-depleted T cells, or T cells provided the cDNA or gDNA that made up the material.

A remark on this clone: An end of the junction does not agree with germline; a read error may underlie this.

In the original processing: It was from reference gene primer amplification that nucleated cell counts were estimated. The protocol was immunoSEQ multiplex PCR, while the TCRdb copy is restricted to in-frame clones and leaves out a portion. V, J and clone size reflect that table, while D and trimming were determined from the DNA. The table includes about 190,000 clones, 80% to 90% detected once. The sequencing input was peripheral blood. The receptor's source is a man aged 30 to 39 with acute or convalescent COVID-19.

The CDR3 nucleotides are TGTGCCAGCAGGGAAGAATGGAGTACGGGCTACACCTTC. This translates into CASREEWSTGYTF. The chain carries TRBV2 and TRBJ1-2; D unresolved. CDR3 length equals 13 residues. CDR1 is SNHLY and CDR2 is FYNNEI in the germline V gene.